Sequencing of this T cell receptor beta chain was carried out in a study of T cells in localized non-small cell lung cancer. Each adjacent lung sample was taken at least 2 cm from the tumor margin and was free of atypia. Whole-study findings and limits: Exceeding tumor, uninvolved adjacent lung had the highest T cell clonality. Density of T cells in blood, when higher, went with longer overall survival. Adjacent lung held a median approximately 50 of the top 100 tumor clones.

The assay was immunoSEQ multiplex PCR, and TCRdb's table has in-frame clones only and misses some. The sample contains over a thousand clones, roughly 34% of which appear only once. The germline gives CDR1 MNHGY, CDR2 SAAAGT. The CDR3 is 14 amino acids. Trimming took 5 bases from V and 5 from J, leaving 14 bases between them. By proportion, this clone is medium-sized. Its antigen is still unknown. The chain combines TRBV6-8 with TRBJ2-3, with D perhaps TRBD1 (5 bases). This TCR was sampled from a woman aged 40-70 years with stage I lung adenocarcinoma. The sequencing here drew on normal lung tissue next to the tumor, taken before any cancer treatment. CDR3 protein: CASSPWAGQDTQYF. The CDR3, as DNA: TGTGCCAGCAGTCCCTGGGCAGGGCAAGATACGCAGTATTTT.